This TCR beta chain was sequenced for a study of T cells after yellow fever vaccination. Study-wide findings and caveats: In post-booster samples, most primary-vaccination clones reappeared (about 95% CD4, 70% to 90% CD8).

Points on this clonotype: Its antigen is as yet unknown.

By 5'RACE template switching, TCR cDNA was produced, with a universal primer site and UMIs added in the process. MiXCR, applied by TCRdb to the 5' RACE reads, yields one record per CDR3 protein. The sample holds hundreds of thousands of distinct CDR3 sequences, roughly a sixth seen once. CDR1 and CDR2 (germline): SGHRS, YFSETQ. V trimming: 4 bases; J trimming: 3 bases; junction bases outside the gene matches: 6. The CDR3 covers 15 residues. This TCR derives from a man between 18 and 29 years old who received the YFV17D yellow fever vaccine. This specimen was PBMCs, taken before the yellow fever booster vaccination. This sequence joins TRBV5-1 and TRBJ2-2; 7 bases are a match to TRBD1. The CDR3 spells CASSPDRVDTGELFF. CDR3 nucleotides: TGCGCCAGCAGCCCCGACAGGGTGGACACCGGGGAGCTGTTTTTT.